A selection of T cell receptor beta chains follows, all from one sample in a study of HIV-infected patients and healthy controls. TCRdb fed the 5' RACE reads into MiXCR, producing one record per CDR3 protein. This table holds tens of thousands of distinct CDR3 sequences, roughly 19% found once. The sequenced material came from CD4+ T cells from blood. These receptors all come from a human donor in good health. The CDR3 runs from the conserved cysteine through the conserved F or W. A D gene is named only where the DNA matches it firmly. Some rows have no size entry. The others give once, few or many, or a class for an expanded clone.

d_gene: NA; j_gene: TRBJ1-3; v_gene: TRBV3-1; abundance: few; len: 16; CDR3aa: CASSQGGGGSGNTIYF
d_gene: TRBD1; j_gene: TRBJ1-2; v_gene: TRBV7-2; abundance: few; len: 13; CDR3aa: CASSFTGDYGYTF
d_gene: TRBD1; j_gene: TRBJ2-5; v_gene: TRBV28; abundance: many; len: 15; CDR3aa: CASSPLTGGQETQYF
d_gene: TRBD1; j_gene: TRBJ1-5; v_gene: TRBV2; abundance: NA; len: 15; CDR3aa: CASRPHRDRDQPQHF
d_gene: NA; j_gene: TRBJ1-1; v_gene: TRBV7-6; abundance: many; len: 13; CDR3aa: CASSLVLNTEAFF
d_gene: NA; j_gene: TRBJ2-7; v_gene: TRBV2; abundance: once; len: 12; CDR3aa: CASRDSSYEQYF
d_gene: NA; j_gene: TRBJ1-2; v_gene: TRBV25-1; abundance: NA; len: 15; CDR3aa: CASSARLTGSHGYTF
d_gene: NA; j_gene: TRBJ2-5; v_gene: TRBV7-3; abundance: few; len: 15; CDR3aa: CASSRAAGPKETQYF
d_gene: NA; j_gene: TRBJ1-6; v_gene: TRBV7-9; abundance: NA; len: 14; CDR3aa: CASSLHGVNSPLHF
d_gene: NA; j_gene: TRBJ2-7; v_gene: TRBV28; abundance: NA; len: 15; CDR3aa: CASSSEGPGIYEQYF
d_gene: NA; j_gene: TRBJ2-2; v_gene: TRBV3-1; abundance: few; len: 16; CDR3aa: CASSQDGQGRTGELFF
d_gene: NA; j_gene: TRBJ1-1; v_gene: TRBV20-1; abundance: many; len: 15; CDR3aa: CSARAIQGLGTEAFF
d_gene: NA; j_gene: TRBJ2-4; v_gene: TRBV6-1; abundance: few; len: 15; CDR3aa: CASSAGALAKNIQYF
d_gene: TRBD1; j_gene: TRBJ1-4; v_gene: TRBV2; abundance: NA; len: 15; CDR3aa: CASSLQDRGGEKLFF
d_gene: NA; j_gene: TRBJ1-1; v_gene: TRBV7-2; abundance: NA; len: 13; CDR3aa: CASSDGANTEAFF
d_gene: NA; j_gene: TRBJ2-3; v_gene: TRBV7-2; abundance: NA; len: 12; CDR3aa: CASSLVSDTQYF
d_gene: NA; j_gene: TRBJ1-6; v_gene: TRBV11-2; abundance: NA; len: 14; CDR3aa: CASSFAGEYSPLHF
d_gene: NA; j_gene: TRBJ1-1; v_gene: TRBV6-5; abundance: many; len: 15; CDR3aa: CASSYSIGQNTEAFF
d_gene: TRBD1; j_gene: TRBJ2-5; v_gene: TRBV20-1; abundance: many; len: 15; CDR3aa: CSAEDRTSSQETQYF
d_gene: NA; j_gene: TRBJ2-3; v_gene: TRBV24-1; abundance: many; len: 15; CDR3aa: CATSDPRETTDTQYF
d_gene: TRBD2; j_gene: TRBJ2-7; v_gene: TRBV10-3; abundance: NA; len: 18; CDR3aa: CAISDSGTSGKSSYEQYF
d_gene: TRBD2; j_gene: TRBJ2-5; v_gene: TRBV5-1; abundance: NA; len: 15; CDR3aa: CASSLGSAGVETQYF
d_gene: NA; j_gene: TRBJ1-5; v_gene: TRBV7-2; abundance: few; len: 14; CDR3aa: CASSFRDGLQPQHF
d_gene: TRBD1; j_gene: TRBJ2-7; v_gene: TRBV29-1; abundance: NA; len: 13; CDR3aa: CSVAGTGFYEQYF
d_gene: NA; j_gene: TRBJ2-2; v_gene: TRBV7-9; abundance: many; len: 18; CDR3aa: CASSLQAQGIRNTGELFF
d_gene: NA; j_gene: TRBJ2-2; v_gene: TRBV10-2; abundance: once; len: 14; CDR3aa: CASKGASDTGELFF
d_gene: NA; j_gene: TRBJ2-7; v_gene: TRBV12-3/TRBV12-4; abundance: NA; len: 15; CDR3aa: CASSHGGRSSYEQYF
d_gene: TRBD1; j_gene: TRBJ1-6; v_gene: TRBV20-1; abundance: many; len: 16; CDR3aa: CSARDPLGQGRSPLHF
d_gene: TRBD2; j_gene: TRBJ2-3; v_gene: TRBV6-5; abundance: many; len: 16; CDR3aa: CASSFRLAGPPDTQYF
d_gene: NA; j_gene: TRBJ2-5; v_gene: TRBV7-6; abundance: many; len: 17; CDR3aa: CASSRNTGSLGFGTQYF
d_gene: TRBD2; j_gene: TRBJ2-1; v_gene: TRBV20-1; abundance: few; len: 15; CDR3aa: CSASPPGGRGNEQFF
d_gene: NA; j_gene: TRBJ1-1; v_gene: TRBV7-2; abundance: many; len: 16; CDR3aa: CASSPFGQMVGTEAFF
d_gene: TRBD2; j_gene: TRBJ2-3; v_gene: TRBV24-1; abundance: NA; len: 16; CDR3aa: CATSEGWSGGVDTQYF
d_gene: TRBD2; j_gene: TRBJ2-3; v_gene: TRBV5-1; abundance: once; len: 14; CDR3aa: CASSLDAGADTQYF
d_gene: NA; j_gene: TRBJ2-2; v_gene: TRBV6-1; abundance: many; len: 12; CDR3aa: CASSYGAGELFF
d_gene: NA; j_gene: TRBJ1-1; v_gene: TRBV6-2/TRBV6-3; abundance: NA; len: 13; CDR3aa: CAIWGTTNTEAFF
d_gene: TRBD2; j_gene: TRBJ2-3; v_gene: TRBV28; abundance: few; len: 17; CDR3aa: CASSPLLAGGPLDTQYF
d_gene: TRBD1; j_gene: TRBJ1-6; v_gene: TRBV6-5; abundance: NA; len: 17; CDR3aa: CASSYSTGQGSASPLHF
d_gene: NA; j_gene: TRBJ1-5; v_gene: TRBV6-1; abundance: few; len: 15; CDR3aa: CASSDLRPVNQPQHF
d_gene: TRBD1; j_gene: TRBJ1-1; v_gene: TRBV20-1; abundance: few; len: 14; CDR3aa: CSGHEQGADTEAFF
d_gene: NA; j_gene: TRBJ1-1; v_gene: TRBV9; abundance: many; len: 15; CDR3aa: CASSVGLGGYTEAFF
d_gene: TRBD2; j_gene: TRBJ2-2; v_gene: TRBV12-3/TRBV12-4; abundance: few; len: 20; CDR3aa: CASSLGSHFSGGRGTGELFF
d_gene: TRBD1; j_gene: TRBJ1-1; v_gene: TRBV6-2/TRBV6-3; abundance: many; len: 16; CDR3aa: CASSPHSPPGQGFAFF